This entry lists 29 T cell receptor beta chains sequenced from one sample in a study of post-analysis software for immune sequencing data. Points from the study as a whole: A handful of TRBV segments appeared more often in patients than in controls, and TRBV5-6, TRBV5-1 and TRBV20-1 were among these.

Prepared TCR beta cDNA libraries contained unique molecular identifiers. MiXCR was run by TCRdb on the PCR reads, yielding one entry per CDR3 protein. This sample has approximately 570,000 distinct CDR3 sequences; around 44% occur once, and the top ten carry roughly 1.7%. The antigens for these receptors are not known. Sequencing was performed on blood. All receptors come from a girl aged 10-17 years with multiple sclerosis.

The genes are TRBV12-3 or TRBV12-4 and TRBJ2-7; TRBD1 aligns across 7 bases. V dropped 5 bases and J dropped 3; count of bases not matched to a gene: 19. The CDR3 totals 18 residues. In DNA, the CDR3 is TGTGCCAGCAGTACAAACCGGGACAGTACGTTAAAGGGCTACGAGCAGTACTTC. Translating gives CASSTNRDSTLKGYEQYF.

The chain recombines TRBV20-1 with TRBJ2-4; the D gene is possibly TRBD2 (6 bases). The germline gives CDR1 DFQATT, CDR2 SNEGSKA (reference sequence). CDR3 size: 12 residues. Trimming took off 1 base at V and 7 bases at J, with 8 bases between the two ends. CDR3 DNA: TGCAGTGCTAGAGGGAGGGTCAACATTCAGTACTTC. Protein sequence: CSARGRVNIQYF.

The CDR3 sequence is CSADDGAGTTYEQYF. CDR3 bases: TGCAGTGCCGACGATGGGGCAGGGACCACCTACGAGCAGTACTTC. The V and J genes are TRBV20-1 and TRBJ2-4; the D gene could be TRBD1 or TRBD2 (5 bases each). The J call may be in error: the DNA end matches TRBJ2-7 better. CDR1 and CDR2 from the germline V gene are DFQATT and SNEGSKA (reference sequence). The CDR3 runs 15 residues.

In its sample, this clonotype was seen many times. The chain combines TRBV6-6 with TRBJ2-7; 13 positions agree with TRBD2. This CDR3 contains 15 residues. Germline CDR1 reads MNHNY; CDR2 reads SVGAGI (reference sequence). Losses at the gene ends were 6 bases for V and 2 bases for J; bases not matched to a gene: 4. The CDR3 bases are TGTGCCAGCAGCCTTACTAGCGGGGGGGCCTACGAGCAGTACTTC. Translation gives CASSLTSGGAYEQYF.

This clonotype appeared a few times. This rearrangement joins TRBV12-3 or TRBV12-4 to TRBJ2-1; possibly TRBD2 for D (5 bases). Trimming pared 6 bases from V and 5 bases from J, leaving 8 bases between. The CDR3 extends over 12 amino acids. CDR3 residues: CASRRVNNEQFF. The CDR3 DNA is TGTGCCAGCAGGAGGGTCAACAATGAGCAGTTCTTC.

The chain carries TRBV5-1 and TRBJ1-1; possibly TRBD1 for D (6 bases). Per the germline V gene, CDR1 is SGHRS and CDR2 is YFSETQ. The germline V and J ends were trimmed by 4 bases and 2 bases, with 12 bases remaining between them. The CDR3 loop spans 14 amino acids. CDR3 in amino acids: CASSAMDSNTEAFF. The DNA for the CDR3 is TGCGCCAGCAGCGCCATGGACAGCAACACTGAAGCTTTCTTT.

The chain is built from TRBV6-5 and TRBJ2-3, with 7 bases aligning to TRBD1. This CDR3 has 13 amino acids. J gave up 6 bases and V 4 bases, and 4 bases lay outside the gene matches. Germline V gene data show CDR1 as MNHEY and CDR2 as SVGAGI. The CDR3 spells CASSSGTADTQYF. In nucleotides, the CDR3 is TGTGCCAGCAGTTCGGGGACAGCGGATACGCAGTATTTT.

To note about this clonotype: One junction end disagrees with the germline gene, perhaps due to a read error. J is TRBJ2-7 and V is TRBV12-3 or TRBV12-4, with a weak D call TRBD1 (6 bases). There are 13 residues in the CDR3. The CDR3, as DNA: TGTGCCAGCAGCGTCGGACAGATCTACGAGCAGAACTTC. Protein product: CASSVGQIYEQNF.

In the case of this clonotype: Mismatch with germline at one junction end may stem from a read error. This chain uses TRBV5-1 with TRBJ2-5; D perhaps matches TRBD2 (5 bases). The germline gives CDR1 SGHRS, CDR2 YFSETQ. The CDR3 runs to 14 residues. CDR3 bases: TGCGCCAGCAGCTGGGAACTAGGCCAAGAGACCCAGTACTTT. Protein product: CASSWELGQETQYF.

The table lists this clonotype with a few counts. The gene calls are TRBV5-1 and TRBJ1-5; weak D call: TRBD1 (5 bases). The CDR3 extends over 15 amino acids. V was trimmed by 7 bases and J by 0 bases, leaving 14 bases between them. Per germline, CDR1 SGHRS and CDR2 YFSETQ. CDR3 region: CASRPYGGSNQPQHF. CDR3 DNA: TGCGCCAGCCGGCCTTACGGGGGTAGCAATCAGCCCCAGCATTTT.

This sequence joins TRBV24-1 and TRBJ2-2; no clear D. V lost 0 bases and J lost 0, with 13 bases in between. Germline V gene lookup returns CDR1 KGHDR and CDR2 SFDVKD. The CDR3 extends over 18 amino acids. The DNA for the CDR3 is TGTGCCACCAGTGATTTGGCGGTACGGCAGCCGAACACCGGGGAGCTGTTTTTT. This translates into CATSDLAVRQPNTGELFF.

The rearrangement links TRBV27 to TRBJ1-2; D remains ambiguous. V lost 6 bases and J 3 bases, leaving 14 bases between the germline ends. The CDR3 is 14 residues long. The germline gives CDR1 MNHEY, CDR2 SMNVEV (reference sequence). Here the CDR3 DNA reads TGTGCCAGCAGAAAATCGGGATCTCACTATGGCTACACCTTC. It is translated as CASRKSGSHYGYTF.

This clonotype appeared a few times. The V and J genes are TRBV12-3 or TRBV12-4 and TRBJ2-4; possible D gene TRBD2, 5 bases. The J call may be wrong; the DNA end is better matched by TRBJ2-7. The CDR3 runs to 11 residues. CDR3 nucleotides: TGTGCCAGCGGGCCGGGGAGCGAGCAGTACTTC. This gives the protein CASGPGSEQYF.

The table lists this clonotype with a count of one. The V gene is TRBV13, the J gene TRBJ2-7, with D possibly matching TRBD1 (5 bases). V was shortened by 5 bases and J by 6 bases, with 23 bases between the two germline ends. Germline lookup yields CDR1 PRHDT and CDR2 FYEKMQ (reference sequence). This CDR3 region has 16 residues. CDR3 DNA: TGTGCCAGCAGCAAGGGGTTGCGCGAGAGAACCGGCGAGCAGTACTTC. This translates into CASSKGLRERTGEQYF.

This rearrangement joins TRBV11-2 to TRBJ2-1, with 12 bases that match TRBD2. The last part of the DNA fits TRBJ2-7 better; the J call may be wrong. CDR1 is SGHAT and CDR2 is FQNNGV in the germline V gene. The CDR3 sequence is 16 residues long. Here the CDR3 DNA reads TGTGCCAGCAGCCCCTTCACTAGCGGGAGGACCTACGAGCAGTACTTC. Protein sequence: CASSPFTSGRTYEQYF.

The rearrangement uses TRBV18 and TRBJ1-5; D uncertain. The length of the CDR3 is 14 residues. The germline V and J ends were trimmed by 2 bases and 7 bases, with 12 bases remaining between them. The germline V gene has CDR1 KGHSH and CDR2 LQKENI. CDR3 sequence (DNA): TGTGCCAGCTCACCATCGGGAAGTGGACAGCCCCAGCATTTT. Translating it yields CASSPSGSGQPQHF.

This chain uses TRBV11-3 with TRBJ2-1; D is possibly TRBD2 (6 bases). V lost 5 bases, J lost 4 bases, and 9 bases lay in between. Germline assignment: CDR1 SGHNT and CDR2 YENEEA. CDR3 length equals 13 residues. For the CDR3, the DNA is TGTGCCAGCAGCACGGGGGAGTACAATGAGCAGTTCTTC. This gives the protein CASSTGEYNEQFF.

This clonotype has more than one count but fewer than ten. The CDR3 is CASSQDLTENYEQYF. CDR3 sequence (DNA): TGTGCCAGCAGCCAAGATCTGACGGAAAACTACGAGCAGTACTTC. This chain joins TRBV3-1 and TRBJ2-7; D gene uncertain. Trimming stripped 0 bases from V and 3 bases from J, with 12 bases between. The CDR3 loop spans 15 amino acids. Germline V lookup: CDR1 LGHDT, CDR2 YNNKEL (reference sequence).

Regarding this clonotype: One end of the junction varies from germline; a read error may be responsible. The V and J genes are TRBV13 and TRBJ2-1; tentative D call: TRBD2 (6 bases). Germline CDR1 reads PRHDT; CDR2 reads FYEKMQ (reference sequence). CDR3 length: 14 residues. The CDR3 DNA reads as TGTGCCAGCGGCTTTTACAGCGGGCGCCATGAGCAGTTCTTC. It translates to CASGFYSGRHEQFF. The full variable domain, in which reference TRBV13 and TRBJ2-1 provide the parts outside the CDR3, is AAGVIQSPRHLIKEKRETATLKCYPIPRHDTVYWYQQGPGQDPQFLISFYEKMQSDKGSIPDRFSAQQFSDYHSELNMSSLELGDSALYFCASGFYSGRHEQFFGPGTRLTVL.

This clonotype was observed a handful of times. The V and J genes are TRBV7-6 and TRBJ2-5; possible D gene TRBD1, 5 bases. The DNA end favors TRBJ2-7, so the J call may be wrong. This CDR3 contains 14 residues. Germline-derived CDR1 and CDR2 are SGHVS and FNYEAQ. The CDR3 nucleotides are TGTGCCAGCAGCCCCACCGCAGGGCAACACGAGCAGTACTTC. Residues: CASSPTAGQHEQYF.

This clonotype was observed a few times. The CDR3 reads CASSIPYRDSGYEQYF. Here the CDR3 DNA reads TGTGCCAGCAGTATACCTTACCGGGACAGCGGGTACGAGCAGTACTTC. The V and J genes are TRBV6-6 and TRBJ2-7; a weak D match, TRBD1 (7 bases). CDR1 and CDR2 (germline): MNHNY, SVGAGI (reference sequence). V dropped 5 bases and J dropped 4 bases, with 21 bases sitting between them. CDR3 size: 16 residues.

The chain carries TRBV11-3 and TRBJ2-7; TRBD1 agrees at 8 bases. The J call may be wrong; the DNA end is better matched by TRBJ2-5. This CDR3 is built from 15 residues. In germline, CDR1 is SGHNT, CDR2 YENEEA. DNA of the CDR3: TGTGCCAGCAGCCAAACGATGACAGGGGATGAGACCCAGTACTTC. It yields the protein CASSQTMTGDETQYF.

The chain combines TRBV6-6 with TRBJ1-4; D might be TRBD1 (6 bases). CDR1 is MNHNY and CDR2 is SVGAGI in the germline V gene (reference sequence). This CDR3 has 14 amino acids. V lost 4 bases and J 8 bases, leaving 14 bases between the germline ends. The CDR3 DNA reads TGTGCCAGCAGTTTCGTACAGGGTTTAGAAAAACTGTTTTTT. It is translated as CASSFVQGLEKLFF.

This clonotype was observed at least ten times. The CDR3 nucleotides are TGTGCCAGCAGCCTCCGAGGTTTACCTGATTACGGGTTCTACGAGCAGTACTTC. Amino acids: CASSLRGLPDYGFYEQYF. The chain has TRBV27 and TRBJ2-7; no clear D gene. The length of the CDR3 is 18 residues. V lost 6 bases and J 3 bases, leaving 27 bases between the germline ends. CDR1 and CDR2 from the germline V gene are MNHEY and SMNVEV (reference sequence).

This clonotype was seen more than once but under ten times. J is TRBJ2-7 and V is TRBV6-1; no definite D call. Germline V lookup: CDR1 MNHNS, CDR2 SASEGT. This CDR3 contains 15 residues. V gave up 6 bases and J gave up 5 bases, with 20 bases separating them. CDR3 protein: CASRTSPRSSDEQYF. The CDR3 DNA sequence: TGTGCCAGCAGGACCTCACCTAGGTCCTCGGACGAGCAGTACTTC.

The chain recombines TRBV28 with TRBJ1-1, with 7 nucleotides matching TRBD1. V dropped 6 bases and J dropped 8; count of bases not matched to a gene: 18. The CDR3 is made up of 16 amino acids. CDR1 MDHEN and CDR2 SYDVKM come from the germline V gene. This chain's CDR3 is CASSPGGGMNTEEAFF. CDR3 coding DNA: TGTGCCAGCAGCCCAGGGGGGGGAATGAACACTGAGGAAGCTTTCTTT.

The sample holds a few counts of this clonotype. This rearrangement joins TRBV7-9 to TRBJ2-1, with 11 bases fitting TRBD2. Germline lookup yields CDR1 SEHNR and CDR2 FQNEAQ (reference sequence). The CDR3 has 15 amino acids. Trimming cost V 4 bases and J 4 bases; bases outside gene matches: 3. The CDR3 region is CASSWRLAGYNEQFF. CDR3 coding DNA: TGTGCCAGCAGCTGGAGACTAGCGGGGTACAATGAGCAGTTCTTC.

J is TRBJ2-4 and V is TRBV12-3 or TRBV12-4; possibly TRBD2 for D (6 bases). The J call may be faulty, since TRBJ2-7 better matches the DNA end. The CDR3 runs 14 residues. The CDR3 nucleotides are TGTGCCAGCACCATCGGAACTGGCGGGATCGAGCAGTACTTC. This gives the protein CASTIGTGGIEQYF.

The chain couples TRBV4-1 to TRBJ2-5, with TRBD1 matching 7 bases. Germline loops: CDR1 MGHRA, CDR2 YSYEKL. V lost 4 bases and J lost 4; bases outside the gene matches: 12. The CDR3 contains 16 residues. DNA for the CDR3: TGCGCCAGCAGCCGACAAACAGCAGGGGGTGGAGAGACCCAGTACTTC. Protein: CASSRQTAGGGETQYF.